This TCR beta chain emerged from a study of blood T cell repertoires in COVID-19. Study-level background: PBMCs, B-cell-depleted T cells, or T cells were the source of the cDNA or gDNA that made up the material.

V was pared by 7 bases and J by 4 bases, with 11 bases between. Germline CDR1 is SGDLS and CDR2 is YYNGEE. There are 13 residues in the CDR3. The study recruited people aged about 18 to 95 years across about 25 US areas. Cohort 3 donors were reported recovered after two negative PCRs, clearance, or symptom resolution. Authors' analysis steps: By means of reference gene primer amplification, nucleated cell counts were estimated. Profiled with immunoSEQ multiplex PCR; TCRdb holds only in-frame clones, not every one. V and J calls and clone size follow that table, whereas D and trimming were derived from the DNA. The table lists around 390,000 clones, around 87% of them singletons. This clone was seen once.

The chain employs TRBV9 and TRBJ2-2; D might be TRBD2 (6 bases). This sequence was found in a woman aged 45-65 years who had recovered from COVID-19. Sequenced input: PBMCs or T cells enriched from blood (not recorded which). The CDR3 DNA reads TGTGCCAGCGCTCTGGGGGGCACCGGGGAGCTGTTTTTT. Amino acids: CASALGGTGELFF.